The entry below gives a single T cell receptor beta chain sequence along with its context. This record belongs to a study of control samples from healthy donors and cancer patients. Germline loops: CDR1 MRHNA, CDR2 SNTAGT. The CDR3 extends over 16 amino acids. Germline trimming cut 5 bases from V and 1 base from J; bases unmatched to any gene: 5. Assay: immunoSEQ multiplex PCR; the TCRdb copy retains only in-frame clones and omits some. The sample has some 140,000 clones, 75% to 90% seen once. The chain employs TRBV6-4 and TRBJ2-3, with TRBD2 matching 11 bases. This receptor was identified in a woman aged 25 to 45 in good health. The sequencing sample was made of blood. This CDR3 reads CASSPNSGGGTDTQYF. CDR3 DNA: TGTGCCAGCAGTCCCAATAGCGGGGGGGGCACAGATACGCAGTATTTT.